This is a list of T cell receptor beta chains from one sample in a study of blood T cell repertoires in COVID-19. Clones were read by immunoSEQ multiplex PCR, and TCRdb kept only the in-frame ones, dropping some. The repertoire consists of 110,000 or so clones, with around 85% occurring once and the leading ten covering roughly 1.6%. The sample taken for sequencing was peripheral blood. The receptors were gathered from a man aged 50-60 years with acute or convalescent COVID-19. Each CDR3 is given with its conserved first and last residue. The order of the fields is V gene, CDR3 protein.

TRBV9 | CASSVEDRSLTEAFF
TRBV28 | CASSFLPGQGNYGYTF
TRBV6-5 | CASSYSVDRDYEQYF
TRBV6-5 | CASTRDNSGNTIYF
TRBV7-9 | CASSLGPDGYTF
TRBV15 | CATSNRGENSPLHF
TRBV9 | CASSLGAGTGVTDTQYF
TRBV2 | CASVGGRQTGELFF
TRBV5-1 | CASSLGTGTDNQPQHF
TRBV28 | CASSLWTSGVQETQYF
TRBV28 | CASRPGGSGELFF
TRBV2 | CASSLLRDFSNTGELFF
TRBV24-1 | CATEGQGYTGELFF
TRBV28 | CASRVTGARVEKLFF
TRBV14 | CASSRWRTGGYNEQFF